The TCR beta chain described here comes from a study of breast tumors, draining lymph nodes, adjacent tissues. Broader study findings: Findings are consistent with lymph node origin and intratumoral expansion of most tumor T cells. That most tumor T cells come from lymph nodes remained unproven. Tumors had less TCR diversity than lymph nodes, more than nontumor tissue. Tumor and nontumor repertoires were significantly more similar in luminal-like than in basal-like breast cancer.

One entry per CDR3 protein, called by TCRdb with MiXCR from the multiplex PCR reads. The table has 150,000 to 200,000 distinct CDR3 sequences, approximately 33% seen once. CDR3 size: 12 residues. Germline CDR1 reads DFQATT; CDR2 reads SNEGSKA (reference sequence). On this clonotype: Antigen unknown. The germline gene is not matched at one end of the junction; a read error may be the cause.

The lymph nodes were axillary draining lymph nodes from breast cancer patients. This chain connects TRBV20-1 to TRBJ1-2; perhaps TRBD1 as D (5 bases). What was sequenced was axillary lymph node tissue. The sequence was obtained from a female donor with breast cancer. Some clones in this sample may be carry-over from other donors' samples. The chain's CDR3 is CSAIDRNYGSTF. The CDR3 DNA reads TGCAGTGCTATTGACAGAAACTATGGCTCCACCTTC.